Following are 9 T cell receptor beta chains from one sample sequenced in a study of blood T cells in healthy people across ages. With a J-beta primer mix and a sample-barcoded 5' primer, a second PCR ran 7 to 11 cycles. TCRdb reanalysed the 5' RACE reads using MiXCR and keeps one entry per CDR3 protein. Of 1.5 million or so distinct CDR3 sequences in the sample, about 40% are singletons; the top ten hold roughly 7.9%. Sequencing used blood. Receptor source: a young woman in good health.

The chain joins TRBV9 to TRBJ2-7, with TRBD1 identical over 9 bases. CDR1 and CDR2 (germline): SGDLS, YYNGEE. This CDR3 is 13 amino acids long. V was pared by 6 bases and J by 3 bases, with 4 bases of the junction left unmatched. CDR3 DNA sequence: TGTGCCAGCAACATGGGACAGGGCTACGAGCAGTACTTC. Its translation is CASNMGQGYEQYF.

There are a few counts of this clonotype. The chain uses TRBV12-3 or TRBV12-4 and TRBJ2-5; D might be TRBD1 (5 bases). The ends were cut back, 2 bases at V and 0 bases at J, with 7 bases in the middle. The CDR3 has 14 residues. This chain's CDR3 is CASSLRGHQETQYF. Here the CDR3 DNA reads TGTGCCAGCAGTTTAAGGGGCCACCAAGAGACCCAGTACTTC.

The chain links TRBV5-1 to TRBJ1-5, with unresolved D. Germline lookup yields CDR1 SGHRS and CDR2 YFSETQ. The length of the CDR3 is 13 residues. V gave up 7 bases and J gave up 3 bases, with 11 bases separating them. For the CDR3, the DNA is TGCGCCAGCCCCGGGTCTCCCAATCAGCCCCAGCATTTT. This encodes CASPGSPNQPQHF.

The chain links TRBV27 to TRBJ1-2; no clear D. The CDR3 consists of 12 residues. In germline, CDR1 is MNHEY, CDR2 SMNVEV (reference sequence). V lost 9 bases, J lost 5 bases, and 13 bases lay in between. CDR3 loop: CARALVRYGYTF. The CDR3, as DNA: TGTGCCAGGGCACTGGTTAGGTATGGCTACACCTTC.

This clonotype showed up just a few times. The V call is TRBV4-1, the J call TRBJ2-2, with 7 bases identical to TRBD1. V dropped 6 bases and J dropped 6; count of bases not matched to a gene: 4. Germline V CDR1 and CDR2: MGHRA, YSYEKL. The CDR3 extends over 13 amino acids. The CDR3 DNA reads TGCGCCAGCAGACCCACAGGGGCCGGGGAGCTGTTTTTT. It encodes CASRPTGAGELFF.

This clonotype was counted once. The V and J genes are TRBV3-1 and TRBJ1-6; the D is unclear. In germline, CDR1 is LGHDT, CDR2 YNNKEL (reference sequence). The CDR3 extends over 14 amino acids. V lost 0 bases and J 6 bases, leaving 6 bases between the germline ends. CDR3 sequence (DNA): TGTGCCAGCAGCCAAGATCGTAGTAATTCACCCCTCCACTTT. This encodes CASSQDRSNSPLHF.

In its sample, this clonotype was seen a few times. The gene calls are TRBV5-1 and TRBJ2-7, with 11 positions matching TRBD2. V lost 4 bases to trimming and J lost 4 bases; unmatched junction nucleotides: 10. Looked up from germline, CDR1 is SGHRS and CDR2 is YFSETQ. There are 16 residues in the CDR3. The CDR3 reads CASSTSSGGTYYEQYF. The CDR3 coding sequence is TGCGCCAGCAGCACCTCTAGCGGGGGGACCTATTACGAGCAGTACTTC.

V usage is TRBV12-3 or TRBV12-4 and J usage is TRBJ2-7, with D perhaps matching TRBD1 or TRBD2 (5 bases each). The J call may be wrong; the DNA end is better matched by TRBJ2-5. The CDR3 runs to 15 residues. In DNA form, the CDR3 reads TGTGCCAGCAGTTTAGACGAGGGGTTGGAAGAGACCCAGTACTTC. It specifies CASSLDEGLEETQYF.

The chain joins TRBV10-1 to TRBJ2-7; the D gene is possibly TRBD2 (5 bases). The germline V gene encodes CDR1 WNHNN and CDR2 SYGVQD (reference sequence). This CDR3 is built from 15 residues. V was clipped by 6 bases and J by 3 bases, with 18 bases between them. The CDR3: CASRFLPSEDYEQYF. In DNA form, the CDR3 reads TGCGCCAGCAGATTCCTCCCCTCGGAGGACTACGAGCAGTACTTC.